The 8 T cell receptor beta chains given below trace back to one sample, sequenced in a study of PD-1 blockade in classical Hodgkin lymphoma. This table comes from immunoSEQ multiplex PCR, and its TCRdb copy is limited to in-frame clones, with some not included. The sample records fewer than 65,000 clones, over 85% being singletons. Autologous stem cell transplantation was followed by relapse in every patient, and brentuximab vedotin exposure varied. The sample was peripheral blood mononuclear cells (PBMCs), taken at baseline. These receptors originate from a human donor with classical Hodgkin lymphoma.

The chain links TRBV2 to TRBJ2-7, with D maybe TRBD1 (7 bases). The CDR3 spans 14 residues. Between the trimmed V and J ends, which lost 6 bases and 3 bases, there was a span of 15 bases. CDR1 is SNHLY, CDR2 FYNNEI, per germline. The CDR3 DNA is TGTGCCAGCAGCGGAGGGACAGAGGGCTACGAGCAGTACTTC. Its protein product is CASSGGTEGYEQYF.

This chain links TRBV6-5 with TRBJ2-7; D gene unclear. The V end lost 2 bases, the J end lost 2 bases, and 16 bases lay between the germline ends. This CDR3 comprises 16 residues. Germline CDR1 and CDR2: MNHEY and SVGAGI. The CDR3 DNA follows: TGTGCCAGCAGTTACACCCCCCTAGGCGCAACCTACGAGCAGTACTTC. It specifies CASSYTPLGATYEQYF.

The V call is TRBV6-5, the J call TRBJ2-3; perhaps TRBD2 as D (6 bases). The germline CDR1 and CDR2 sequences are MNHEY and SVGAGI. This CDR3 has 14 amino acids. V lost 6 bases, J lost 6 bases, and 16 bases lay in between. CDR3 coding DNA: TGTGCCAGCAGCCCATTTGGAGGGGCGGATACGCAGTATTTT. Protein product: CASSPFGGADTQYF.

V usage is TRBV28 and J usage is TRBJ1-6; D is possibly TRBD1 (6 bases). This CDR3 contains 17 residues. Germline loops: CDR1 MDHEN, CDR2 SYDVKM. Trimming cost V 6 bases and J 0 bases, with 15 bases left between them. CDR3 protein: CASSWGQRSSYNSPLHF. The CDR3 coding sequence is TGTGCCAGCAGCTGGGGGCAGAGGAGCTCCTATAATTCACCCCTCCACTTT.

The CDR3 nucleotides are TGTGCCAGCAGTTCTCATGTAAGCTCCTACGAGCAGTACTTC. It yields the protein CASSSHVSSYEQYF. The chain links TRBV5-5 to TRBJ2-7, with D uncertain. Germline CDR1 and CDR2: SGHKS and YYEKEE (reference sequence). The CDR3 sequence is 14 residues long. V lost 5 bases and J lost 0, with 12 bases in between.

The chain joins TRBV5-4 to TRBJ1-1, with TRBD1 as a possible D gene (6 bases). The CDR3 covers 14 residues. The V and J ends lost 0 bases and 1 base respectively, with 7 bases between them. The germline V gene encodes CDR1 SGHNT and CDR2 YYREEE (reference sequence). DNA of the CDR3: TGTGCCAGCAGCTTGGGGGACAAGAACACTGAAGCTTTCTTT. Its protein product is CASSLGDKNTEAFF.

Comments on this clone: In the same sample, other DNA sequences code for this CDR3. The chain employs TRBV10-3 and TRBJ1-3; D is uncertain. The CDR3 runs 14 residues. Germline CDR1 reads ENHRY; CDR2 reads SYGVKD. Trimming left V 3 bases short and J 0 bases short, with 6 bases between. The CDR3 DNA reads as TGTGCCATCAGTGAAGCCGGCTCTGGAAACACCATATATTTT. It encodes CAISEAGSGNTIYF.

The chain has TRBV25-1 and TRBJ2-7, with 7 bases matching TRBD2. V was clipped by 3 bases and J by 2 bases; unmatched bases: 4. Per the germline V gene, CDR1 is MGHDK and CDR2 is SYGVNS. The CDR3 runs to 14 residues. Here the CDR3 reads CASSESGGAYEQYF. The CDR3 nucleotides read TGTGCCAGCAGTGAGTCGGGGGGTGCCTACGAGCAGTACTTC.